The 2 T cell receptor beta chains below were found in one sample sequenced in a study of blood T cell repertoires in COVID-19. This table comes from immunoSEQ multiplex PCR, and its TCRdb copy is limited to in-frame clones, with some not included. Of around 130,000 clones in the sample, around 86% were seen once. Sequencing was performed on peripheral blood. The receptors shown here come from a woman aged 80 or over with acute or convalescent COVID-19.

The CDR3 sequence is CASNGVTEAFF. CDR3 bases: TGTGCCAGTAACGGGGTCACTGAAGCTTTCTTT. The chain combines TRBV19 with TRBJ1-1; D is undetermined. The CDR3 covers 11 residues. The V end lost 7 bases, the J end lost 4 bases, and 7 bases lay between the germline ends. CDR1 LNHDA and CDR2 SQIVND come from the germline V gene (reference sequence).

This chain uses TRBV29-1 with TRBJ2-7; 7 nucleotides line up with TRBD2. CDR3 length: 15 residues. Unmatched junction bases numbered 7, after V lost 0 bases and J lost 2 bases. CDR1 and CDR2 from the germline V gene are SQVTM and ANQGSEA. CDR3 loop: CSVEDTASGPYEQYF. As DNA, the CDR3 is TGCAGCGTTGAAGATACGGCTAGCGGACCCTACGAGCAGTACTTC.